These 21 T cell receptor beta chains share one sample of origin, sequenced in a study of blood T cell repertoires in COVID-19. Measured with immunoSEQ multiplex PCR; TCRdb has only the in-frame clones, and not every one. There are some 82,000 clones in the sample; under 90% occur only once, and about 40% lies in the top ten. Sequences were obtained from peripheral blood. Receptors originate from a man at least 80 years old with acute or convalescent COVID-19.

In DNA, the CDR3 is TGTGCCAGCAGTTTCCGGAACACTGAAGCTTTCTTT. Its protein is CASSFRNTEAFF. The J gene is TRBJ1-1, the V gene TRBV28; no reliable D call. The V gene's germline CDR1 is MDHEN and CDR2 SYDVKM. V gave up 3 bases and J gave up 1 base, with 3 bases separating them. The CDR3 consists of 12 residues.

The V and J genes are TRBV5-1 and TRBJ2-1; D is unresolved. With 0 bases removed from V and 1 base from J, the gap between germline ends came to 8 bases. The CDR3 consists of 15 residues. Germline values: CDR1 SGHRS, CDR2 YFSETQ. CDR3 DNA sequence: TGCGCCAGCAGCTTGGGAGGCATTTCCTACAATGAGCAGTTCTTC. Translated, it gives CASSLGGISYNEQFF.

The V gene is TRBV6-1, the J gene TRBJ1-2; D gene ambiguous. CDR3 length: 12 amino acids. V lost 2 bases to trimming and J lost 9 bases, with 10 bases between them. Germline loops: CDR1 MNHNS, CDR2 SASEGT. CDR3 amino acids: CASSESSASYTF. As DNA, the CDR3 is TGTGCCAGCAGTGAAAGTAGTGCGAGCTACACCTTC.

The chain combines TRBV20-1 with TRBJ1-5, with D possibly matching TRBD1 (5 bases). This CDR3 comprises 14 residues. Germline CDR1 and CDR2: DFQATT and SNEGSKA (reference sequence). The V gene lost 5 bases and the J gene lost 1 base, with 12 bases spanning the gap. The CDR3 DNA reads TGCAGTGCTCGTGTTGGGGGGAGCAATCAGCCCCAGCATTTT. Protein sequence: CSARVGGSNQPQHF.

V and J are TRBV7-2 and TRBJ2-1, with TRBD2 matching over 8 bases. CDR3 length: 15 amino acids. Trimming at V came to 2 bases and at J to 6 bases, leaving 6 bases not matched to a gene. Germline CDR1 is SGHTA and CDR2 is FQGNSA. The CDR3 region is CASSLKGLVRNEQFF. In nucleotides, the CDR3 is TGTGCCAGCAGCTTAAAGGGACTAGTCCGCAATGAGCAGTTCTTC.

The CDR3 DNA reads TGTGCCAGTAGTCCGAGAGCGGGGGGCCGCACAGATACGCAGTATTTT. Amino acid sequence: CASSPRAGGRTDTQYF. The rearrangement links TRBV19 to TRBJ2-3; 9 nucleotides align to TRBD2. V dropped 5 bases and J dropped 1; count of bases not matched to a gene: 7. The CDR3 totals 16 residues. In germline, CDR1 is LNHDA, CDR2 SQIVND (reference sequence).

This clone was picked up one time. The chain recombines TRBV30 with TRBJ2-5; 11 bases fit TRBD2. Germline trimming cut 4 bases from V and 4 bases from J; bases unmatched to any gene: 5. The CDR3 is made up of 14 amino acids. CDR1 and CDR2 from the germline V gene are GTSNPN and SVGIG (reference sequence). The chain's CDR3 is CAWNPSGRTETQYF. The DNA for the CDR3 is TGTGCCTGGAACCCTAGCGGGAGGACAGAGACCCAGTACTTC. Full variable domain (rest looked up from reference TRBV30 and TRBJ2-5): SQTIHQWPATLVQPVGSPLSLECTVEGTSNPNLYWYRQAAGRGLQLLFYSVGIGQISSEVPQNLSASRPQDRQFILSSKKLLLSDSGFYLCAWNPSGRTETQYFGPGTRLLVL.

This chain joins TRBV5-5 and TRBJ1-1; D gene uncertain. The V and J ends lost 1 base and 1 base respectively, with 8 bases between them. This CDR3 has 14 amino acids. CDR1 is SGHKS and CDR2 is YYEKEE in the germline V gene (reference sequence). The CDR3 loop reads CASSLTRGNTEAFF. The CDR3 DNA reads TGTGCCAGCAGCTTGACGCGGGGGAACACTGAAGCTTTCTTT.

The chain employs TRBV29-1 and TRBJ1-4; TRBD1 matches at 8 bases. V was pared by 6 bases and J by 8 bases, with 8 bases of the junction left unmatched. The germline gives CDR1 SQVTM, CDR2 ANQGSEA. This CDR3 is built from 13 residues. The CDR3 region has the DNA TGCAGCGTCGTGACAGGGGAACGGGAAAAACTGTTTTTT. Amino acids: CSVVTGEREKLFF.

Only a few counts were recorded for this clone. This rearrangement joins TRBV18 to TRBJ1-5; TRBD1 agrees at 8 bases. The CDR3 length is 14 residues. From germline, CDR1 is KGHSH and CDR2 LQKENI. V dropped 4 bases and J dropped 4; count of bases not matched to a gene: 3. The CDR3 reads CASSLNRGNQPQHF. The CDR3 coding sequence is TGTGCCAGCTCACTAAACAGGGGGAATCAGCCCCAGCATTTT.

V is TRBV5-4 and J is TRBJ2-2, with 10 bases matching TRBD2. Trimming removed 4 bases from V and 0 bases from J; junction bases left unmatched: 3. From germline, CDR1 is SGHNT and CDR2 YYREEE (reference sequence). CDR3 length: 16 residues. CDR3 sequence reads: CASSVTSGANTGELFF. The CDR3 coding sequence is TGTGCCAGCAGCGTAACTAGCGGGGCGAACACCGGGGAGCTGTTTTTT.

The V call is TRBV9, the J call TRBJ2-2; 8 bases map to TRBD1. The J segment lost 5 bases and the V segment lost 0 bases, leaving 9 bases of the junction unmatched. Germline loops: CDR1 SGDLS, CDR2 YYNGEE. This CDR3 contains 17 residues. The CDR3 DNA reads as TGTGCCAGCAGCGTAGTTCCAGGGGGCGAGGGGACCGGGGAGCTGTTTTTT. This sequence encodes CASSVVPGGEGTGELFF.

This clone was observed a few times. The genes are TRBV19 and TRBJ2-2; no clear D gene. V lost 7 bases, J lost 1 base, and 10 bases lay in between. This CDR3 region has 14 residues. Germline V gives CDR1 LNHDA, CDR2 SQIVND (reference sequence). CDR3 loop: CASKERVNTGELFF. The CDR3 coding sequence is TGTGCCAGTAAAGAACGGGTGAACACCGGGGAGCTGTTTTTT.

This chain connects TRBV24-1 to TRBJ2-5, with 7 bases fitting TRBD1. This CDR3 spans 17 amino acids. Germline values: CDR1 KGHDR, CDR2 SFDVKD. After removal of 2 bases from V and 5 bases from J, the junction contained 13 bases not matched to a gene. CDR3 nucleotide sequence: TGTGCCACCAGTGATTCCCGGACAGGAGTTGGCGGGGAGACCCAGTACTTC. Translating it yields CATSDSRTGVGGETQYF.

The V and J genes are TRBV2 and TRBJ2-7; 7 bases match TRBD1. The CDR3 covers 14 residues. The germline V gene encodes CDR1 SNHLY and CDR2 FYNNEI. V was pared by 7 bases and J by 2 bases, with 8 bases of the junction left unmatched. CDR3 coding DNA: TGTGCCAGCACCTCGGACAGGACCGCCTACGAGCAGTACTTC. This sequence encodes CASTSDRTAYEQYF.

CDR3 residues: CATTSRTSGSINEQFF. In DNA, the CDR3 is TGTGCCACCACCTCTCGCACTAGCGGGAGTATTAATGAGCAGTTCTTC. The chain links TRBV15 to TRBJ2-1; 11 bases fit TRBD2. V lost 7 bases to trimming and J lost 7 bases; unmatched junction nucleotides: 12. Germline loops: CDR1 LNHNV, CDR2 YYDKDF (reference sequence). The CDR3 runs 16 residues.

This chain joins TRBV2 and TRBJ2-1; TRBD2 agrees at 7 bases. The germline CDR1 and CDR2 sequences are SNHLY and FYNNEI. With 8 bases clipped from V and 4 bases from J, the junction kept 5 bases outside the gene matches. The CDR3 is made up of 13 amino acids. CDR3 sequence (DNA): TGTGCCAGCGGTAGCGGGTTTTACAATGAGCAGTTCTTC. It translates to CASGSGFYNEQFF.

This chain joins TRBV19 and TRBJ1-4; a possible D gene is TRBD1 (6 bases). Germline V CDR1 and CDR2: LNHDA, SQIVND (reference sequence). Trimming cost V 5 bases and J 0 bases, with 10 bases left between them. This CDR3 comprises 15 residues. CDR3 nucleotide sequence: TGTGCCAGTAGTCTCGCAGGGGCAACTAATGAAAAACTGTTTTTT. Translating gives CASSLAGATNEKLFF.

Here the CDR3 reads CASSPSSNYGYTF. For the CDR3, the DNA is TGTGCCAGCAGTCCCTCGTCTAACTATGGCTACACCTTC. The J gene is TRBJ1-2, the V gene TRBV28; no clear D gene. The CDR3 runs to 13 residues. Per germline, CDR1 MDHEN and CDR2 SYDVKM. Trimming pared 5 bases from V and 0 bases from J, leaving 7 bases between.

The V and J genes are TRBV19 and TRBJ1-5; 7 bases agree with TRBD1. Germline V CDR1 and CDR2: LNHDA, SQIVND (reference sequence). V lost 5 bases, J lost 6 bases, and 16 bases stayed unmatched. The CDR3 is 17 residues long. CDR3 in amino acids: CASSSTGARDRSQPQHF. In nucleotides, the CDR3 is TGTGCCAGTAGTTCAACGGGGGCCCGGGACAGATCTCAGCCCCAGCATTTT.

The V and J genes are TRBV7-9 and TRBJ2-1, with 9 bases aligning to TRBD2. The CDR3 loop spans 16 amino acids. The V and J ends lost 3 bases and 0 bases, in that order; junction bases with no gene match: 3. CDR1 SEHNR and CDR2 FQNEAQ come from the germline V gene (reference sequence). The CDR3 region has the DNA TGTGCCAGCAGCTTGCTAGCGGGGAGCTCCTACAATGAGCAGTTCTTC. It yields the protein CASSLLAGSSYNEQFF.